This is a list of T cell receptor beta chains from one sample in a study of identifying expanded T cells in peripheral blood. TCRdb's table, derived via immunoSEQ multiplex PCR, lists solely in-frame clones and lacks some. The sample consists of 130,000 or so clones, 75% to 90% of them appearing once. The material sequenced was blood. The receptors were gathered from a person aged 18 to 70 in good health. The conserved cysteine and the conserved F or W are not part of the CDR3 here.

v_gene: TRBV27
len: 14
CDR3aa: ASSLWPTGANTEAF

v_gene: TRBV27
len: 13
CDR3aa: ASSLATGISYEQY

v_gene: TRBV7-9
len: 12
CDR3aa: ASSHSGGFTEAF

v_gene: TRBV6-5
len: 12
CDR3aa: ASSYVRGRTEAF

v_gene: TRBV6-6
len: 12
CDR3aa: ASSQTGGGNTIY

v_gene: TRBV6-6
len: 13
CDR3aa: ASSLGLADYNEQF

v_gene: TRBV18
len: 13
CDR3aa: ASSGPGQEGTEAF

v_gene: TRBV11-3
len: 14
CDR3aa: ASSLGTGTRSYEQY

v_gene: TRBV6-6
len: 12
CDR3aa: ASSYGDSRNTIY

v_gene: TRBV6-5
len: 11
CDR3aa: ASSFGGNSPLH

v_gene: TRBV13
len: 13
CDR3aa: ASSLGQGAGYEQY

v_gene: TRBV30
len: 11
CDR3aa: AWSIGFSYEQY

v_gene: TRBV6-1
len: 11
CDR3aa: ASGPGRLSEQY

v_gene: TRBV18
len: 11
CDR3aa: ASSPPLAETQY

v_gene: TRBV16
len: 13
CDR3aa: ASSLKDGTGNTIY

v_gene: TRBV13
len: 13
CDR3aa: ASSLNRVAGNTIY

v_gene: TRBV7-2
len: 9
CDR3aa: ASSLTETQY